The T cell receptor beta chain under discussion was sequenced for a study of shared clonotypes between healthy human individuals. Using immunoSEQ multiplex PCR, the repertoire was profiled, and TCRdb retains in-frame clones only, with some absent. The sample has more than 400,000 clones, almost 80% seen once. CDR1 is SGHAT, CDR2 FQNNGV, per germline. V lost 3 bases to trimming and J lost 9 bases; unmatched junction nucleotides: 2. The CDR3 totals 12 residues. The sequencing input was PBMCs. This clonotype was sampled from a woman in her thirties or forties in good health. Some clones in this sample may be carry-over from other donors' samples. The chain carries TRBV11-2 and TRBJ2-1, with TRBD2 matching over 7 bases. The CDR3 DNA follows: TGTGCCAGCAGCTTTTGGACTAGTGAGCAGTTCTTC. Encoded protein: CASSFWTSEQFF.